Sequencing of this T cell receptor beta chain was carried out in a study of blood T cell repertoires in COVID-19. Study in general: Samples representing acute and convalescent COVID-19 were sourced from the United States, Italy and Spain. PBMCs, B-cell-depleted T cells, or T cells provided the cDNA or gDNA that made up the material.

Source study methods: Amplifying reference gene primers gave estimates of nucleated cell counts. Method: immunoSEQ multiplex PCR; TCRdb's copy keeps in-frame clones and lacks some. V and J calls plus clone size are reproduced from that table; the DNA served to infer D and trimming. The repertoire has roughly 42,000 clones, around 91% of them found once; the top ten carry 7% to 9.5%. Germline CDR1 is KGHSH and CDR2 is LQKENI. CDR3 length: 14 residues. The junction had 0 bases not matched to a gene; V was cut back by 3 bases and J by 4 bases. This TCR was recovered from a young man with active or convalescent COVID-19. The sequenced material came from peripheral blood. This chain uses TRBV18 with TRBJ2-5; 12 bases line up with TRBD1. This CDR3 is CASSPGQGAETQYF. Written as DNA, the CDR3 is TGTGCCAGCTCACCGGGACAGGGGGCAGAGACCCAGTACTTC.